This TCR beta chain was recovered during a study of blood T cell repertoires in COVID-19. About the study: The cDNA or gDNA used as material had been derived from T cells, B-cell-depleted T cells, or PBMCs.

The V end lost 4 bases, the J end lost 8 bases, and 14 bases lay between the germline ends. The germline gives CDR1 MDHEN, CDR2 SYDVKM. The CDR3 length is 13 residues. In the authors' workflow: Cell counts per sample came from amplifying reference gene primers. TCRdb's table, derived via immunoSEQ multiplex PCR, lists solely in-frame clones and lacks some. The D gene and trimming were derived from the DNA, and the V and J assignments and clone size from that table. The sample contains around 100,000 clones, over 80% of which appear only once. This receptor was obtained from a woman aged 70-85 years with acute or convalescent COVID-19. The sample comprised peripheral blood. J is TRBJ1-2 and V is TRBV28, with D perhaps TRBD1 (6 bases). CDR3 in amino acids: CASSSGHSRGYTF. DNA of the CDR3: TGTGCCAGCAGTTCGGGACATTCTCGCGGCTACACCTTC.